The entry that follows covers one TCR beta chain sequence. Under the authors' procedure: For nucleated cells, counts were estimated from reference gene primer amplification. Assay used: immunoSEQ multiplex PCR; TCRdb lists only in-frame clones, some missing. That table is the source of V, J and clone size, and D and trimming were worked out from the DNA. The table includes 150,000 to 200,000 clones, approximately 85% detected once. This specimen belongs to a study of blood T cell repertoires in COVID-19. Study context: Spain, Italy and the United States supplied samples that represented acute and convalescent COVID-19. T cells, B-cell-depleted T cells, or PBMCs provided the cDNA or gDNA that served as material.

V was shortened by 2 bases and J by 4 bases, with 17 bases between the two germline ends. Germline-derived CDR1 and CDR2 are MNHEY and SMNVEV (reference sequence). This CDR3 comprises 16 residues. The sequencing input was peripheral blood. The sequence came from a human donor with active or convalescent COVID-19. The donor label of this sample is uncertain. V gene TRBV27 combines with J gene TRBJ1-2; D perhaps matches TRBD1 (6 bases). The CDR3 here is CASSLNWQGPFYGYTF. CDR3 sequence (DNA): TGTGCCAGCAGTTTAAATTGGCAGGGGCCCTTCTATGGCTACACCTTC.